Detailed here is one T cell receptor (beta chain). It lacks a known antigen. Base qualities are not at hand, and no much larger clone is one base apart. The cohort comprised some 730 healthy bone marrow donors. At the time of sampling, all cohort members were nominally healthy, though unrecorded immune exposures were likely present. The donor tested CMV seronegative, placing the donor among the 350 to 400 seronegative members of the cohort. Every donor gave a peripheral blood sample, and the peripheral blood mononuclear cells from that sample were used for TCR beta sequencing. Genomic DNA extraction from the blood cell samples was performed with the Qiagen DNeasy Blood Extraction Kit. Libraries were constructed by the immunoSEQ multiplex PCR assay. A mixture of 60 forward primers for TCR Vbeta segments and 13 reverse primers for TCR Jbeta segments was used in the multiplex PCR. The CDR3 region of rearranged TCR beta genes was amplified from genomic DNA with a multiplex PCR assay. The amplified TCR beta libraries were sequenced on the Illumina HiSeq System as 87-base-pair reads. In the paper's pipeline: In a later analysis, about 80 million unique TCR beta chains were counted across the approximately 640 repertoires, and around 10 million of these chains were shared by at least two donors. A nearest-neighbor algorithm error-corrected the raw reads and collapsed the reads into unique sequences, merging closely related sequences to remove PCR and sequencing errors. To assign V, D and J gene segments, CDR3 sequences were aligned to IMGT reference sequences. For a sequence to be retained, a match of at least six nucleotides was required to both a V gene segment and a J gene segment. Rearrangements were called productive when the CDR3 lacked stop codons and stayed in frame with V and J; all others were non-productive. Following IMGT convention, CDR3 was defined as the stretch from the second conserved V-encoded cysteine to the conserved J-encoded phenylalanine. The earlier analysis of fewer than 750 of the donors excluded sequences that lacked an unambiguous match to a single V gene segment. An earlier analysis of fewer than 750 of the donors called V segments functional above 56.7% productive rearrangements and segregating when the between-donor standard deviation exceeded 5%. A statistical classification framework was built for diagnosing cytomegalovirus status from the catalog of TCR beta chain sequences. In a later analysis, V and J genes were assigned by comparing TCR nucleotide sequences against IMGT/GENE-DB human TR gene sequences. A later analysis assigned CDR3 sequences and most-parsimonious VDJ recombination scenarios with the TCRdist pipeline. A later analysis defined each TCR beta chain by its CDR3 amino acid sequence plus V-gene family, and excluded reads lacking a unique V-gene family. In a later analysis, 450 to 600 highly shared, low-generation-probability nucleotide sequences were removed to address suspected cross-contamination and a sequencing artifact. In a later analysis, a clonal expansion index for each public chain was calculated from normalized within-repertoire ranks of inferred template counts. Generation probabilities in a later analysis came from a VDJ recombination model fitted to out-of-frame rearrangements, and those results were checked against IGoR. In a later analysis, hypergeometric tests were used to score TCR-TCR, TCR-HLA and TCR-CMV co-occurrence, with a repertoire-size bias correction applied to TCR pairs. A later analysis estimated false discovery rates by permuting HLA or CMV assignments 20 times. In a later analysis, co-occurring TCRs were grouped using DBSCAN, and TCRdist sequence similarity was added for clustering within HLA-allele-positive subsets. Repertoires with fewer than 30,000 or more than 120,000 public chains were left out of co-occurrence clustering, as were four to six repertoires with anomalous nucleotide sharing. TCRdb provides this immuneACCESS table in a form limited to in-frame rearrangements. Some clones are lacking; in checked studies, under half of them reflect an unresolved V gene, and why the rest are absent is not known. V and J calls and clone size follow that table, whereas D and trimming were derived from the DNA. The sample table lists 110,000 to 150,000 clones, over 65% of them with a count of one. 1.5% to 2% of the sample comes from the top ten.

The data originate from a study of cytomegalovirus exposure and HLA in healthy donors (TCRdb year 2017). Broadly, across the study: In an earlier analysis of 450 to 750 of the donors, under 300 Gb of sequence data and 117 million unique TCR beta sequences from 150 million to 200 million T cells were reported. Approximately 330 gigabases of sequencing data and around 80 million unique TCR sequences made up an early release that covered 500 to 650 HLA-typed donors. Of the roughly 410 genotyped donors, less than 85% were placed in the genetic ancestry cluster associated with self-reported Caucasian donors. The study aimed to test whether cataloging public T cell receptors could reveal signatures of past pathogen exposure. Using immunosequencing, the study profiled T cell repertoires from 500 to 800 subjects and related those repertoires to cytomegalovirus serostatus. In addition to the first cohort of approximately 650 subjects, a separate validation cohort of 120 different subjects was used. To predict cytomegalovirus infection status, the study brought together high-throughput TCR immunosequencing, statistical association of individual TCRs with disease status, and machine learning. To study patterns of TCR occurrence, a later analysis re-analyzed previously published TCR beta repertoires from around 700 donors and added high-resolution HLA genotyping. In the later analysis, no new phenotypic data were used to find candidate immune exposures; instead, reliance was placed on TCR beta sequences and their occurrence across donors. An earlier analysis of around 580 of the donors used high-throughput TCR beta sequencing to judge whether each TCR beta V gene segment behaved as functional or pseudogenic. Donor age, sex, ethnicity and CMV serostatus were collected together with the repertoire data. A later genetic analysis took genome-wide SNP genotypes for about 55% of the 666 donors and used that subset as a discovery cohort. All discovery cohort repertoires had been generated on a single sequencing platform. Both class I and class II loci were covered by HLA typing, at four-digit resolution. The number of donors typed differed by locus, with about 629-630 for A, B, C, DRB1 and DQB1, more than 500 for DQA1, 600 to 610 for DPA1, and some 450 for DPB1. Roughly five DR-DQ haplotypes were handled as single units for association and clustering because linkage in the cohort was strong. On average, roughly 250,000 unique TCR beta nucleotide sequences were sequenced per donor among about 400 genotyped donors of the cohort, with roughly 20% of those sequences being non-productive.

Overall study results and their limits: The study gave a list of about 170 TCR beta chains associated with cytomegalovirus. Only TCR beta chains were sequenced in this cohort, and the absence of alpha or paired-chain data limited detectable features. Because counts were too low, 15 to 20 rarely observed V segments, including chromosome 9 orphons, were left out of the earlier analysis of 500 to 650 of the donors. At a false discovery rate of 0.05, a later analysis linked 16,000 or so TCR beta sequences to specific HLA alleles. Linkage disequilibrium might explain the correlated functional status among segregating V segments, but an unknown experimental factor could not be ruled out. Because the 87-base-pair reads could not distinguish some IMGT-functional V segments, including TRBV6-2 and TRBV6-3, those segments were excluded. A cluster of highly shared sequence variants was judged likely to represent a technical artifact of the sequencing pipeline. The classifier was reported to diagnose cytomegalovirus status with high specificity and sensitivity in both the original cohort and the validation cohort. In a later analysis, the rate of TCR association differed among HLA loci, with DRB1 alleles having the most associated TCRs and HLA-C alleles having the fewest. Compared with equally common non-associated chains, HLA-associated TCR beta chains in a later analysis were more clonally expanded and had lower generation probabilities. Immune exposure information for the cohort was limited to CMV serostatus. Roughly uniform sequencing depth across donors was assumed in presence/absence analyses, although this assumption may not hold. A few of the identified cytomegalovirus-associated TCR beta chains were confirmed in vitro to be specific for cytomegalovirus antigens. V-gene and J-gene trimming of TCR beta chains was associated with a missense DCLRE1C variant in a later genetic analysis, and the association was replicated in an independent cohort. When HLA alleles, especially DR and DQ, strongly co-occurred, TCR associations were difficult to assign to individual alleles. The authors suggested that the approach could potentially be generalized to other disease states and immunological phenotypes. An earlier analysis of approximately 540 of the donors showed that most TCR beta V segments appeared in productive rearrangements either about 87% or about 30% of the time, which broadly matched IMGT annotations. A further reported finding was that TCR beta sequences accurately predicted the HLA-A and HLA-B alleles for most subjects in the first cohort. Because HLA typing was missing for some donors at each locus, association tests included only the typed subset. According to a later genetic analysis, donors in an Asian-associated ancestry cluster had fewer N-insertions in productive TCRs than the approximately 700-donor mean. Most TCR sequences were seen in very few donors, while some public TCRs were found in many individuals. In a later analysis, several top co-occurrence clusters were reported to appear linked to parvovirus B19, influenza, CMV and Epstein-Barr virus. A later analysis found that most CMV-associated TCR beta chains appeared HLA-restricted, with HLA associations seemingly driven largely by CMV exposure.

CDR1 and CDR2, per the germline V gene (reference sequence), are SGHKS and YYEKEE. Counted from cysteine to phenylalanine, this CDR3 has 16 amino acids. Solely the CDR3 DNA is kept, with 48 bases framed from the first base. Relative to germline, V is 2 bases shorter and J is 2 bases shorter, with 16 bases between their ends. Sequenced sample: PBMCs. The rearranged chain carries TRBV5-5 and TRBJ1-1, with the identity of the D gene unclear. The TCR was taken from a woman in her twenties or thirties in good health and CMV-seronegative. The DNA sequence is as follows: TGTGCCAGCAGCTTTGGGGAGCTCCAACAAAACACTGAAGCTTTCTTT. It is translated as CASSFGELQQNTEAFF. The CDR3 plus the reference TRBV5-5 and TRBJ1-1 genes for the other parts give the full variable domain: DAGVTQSPTHLIKTRGQQVTLRCSPISGHKSVSWYQQVLGQGPQFIFQYYEKEERGRGNFPDRFSARQFPNYSSELNVNALLLGDSALYLCASSFGELQQNTEAFFGQGTRLTVV.